The present TCR beta chain was sequenced within a study of control samples from healthy donors and cancer patients (dated by TCRdb to the early 2020s). Note on this clone: Its antigen specificity is not known. Per-base qualities were not stored, and no clone one base away is much larger.

Libraries were made using the immunoSEQ multiplex PCR assay. TCRdb took over this immuneACCESS table, retaining in-frame rearrangements with V and J assigned. Such tables are incomplete; in checked studies, under half of the missing clones stem from an unresolved V gene, and the remainder is unexplained. Counted in this sample were approximately 70,000 clones; roughly 89% of them appeared once. The ten largest clones take up roughly 5.5% of the sample. V is clipped by 0 bases and J by 7 bases, and the sequence between their germline boundaries is 9 bases long. From the cysteine up to the phenylalanine, the CDR3 has a length of 13 residues. Solely the CDR3 DNA is kept, with 39 bases framed from the first base. CDR1 and CDR2 (MNHEY, SVGEGT) derive from the germline V gene.

The clonotype was recovered from a man aged 55 to 69 with colorectal cancer. This sequence uses TRBV6-2 or TRBV6-3 and TRBJ1-1, with a tentative D gene TRBD1 over 5 matching bases. Sequenced input: PBMCs. For the CDR3, the sequence is CASSYSPGGEAFF. The DNA is as follows: TGTGCCAGCAGTTACTCCCCCGGGGGTGAAGCTTTCTTT.